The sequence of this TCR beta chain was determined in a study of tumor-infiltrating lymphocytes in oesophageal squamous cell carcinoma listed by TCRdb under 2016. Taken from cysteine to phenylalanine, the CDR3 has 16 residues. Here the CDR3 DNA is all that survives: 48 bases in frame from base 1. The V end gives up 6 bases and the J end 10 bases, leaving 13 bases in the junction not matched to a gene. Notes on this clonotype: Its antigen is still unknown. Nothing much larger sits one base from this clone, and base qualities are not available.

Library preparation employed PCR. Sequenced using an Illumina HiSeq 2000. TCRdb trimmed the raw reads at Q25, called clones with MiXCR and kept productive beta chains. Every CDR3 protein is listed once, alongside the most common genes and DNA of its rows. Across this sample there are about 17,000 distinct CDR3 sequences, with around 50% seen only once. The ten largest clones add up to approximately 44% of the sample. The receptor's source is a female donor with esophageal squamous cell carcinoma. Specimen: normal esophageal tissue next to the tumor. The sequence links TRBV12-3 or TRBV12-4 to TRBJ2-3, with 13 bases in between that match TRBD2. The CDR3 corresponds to CASRGTGTSGTTPQYF. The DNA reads TGTGCCAGCAGAGGTACCGGGACTAGCGGGACAACCCCGCAGTATTTT.